The source of this TCR beta chain is a study of blood T cell repertoires in COVID-19. This clone appeared a few times. Original data processing: Scientists estimated how many nucleated cells there were by amplifying reference gene primers. The table came from immunoSEQ multiplex PCR; TCRdb's copy has only in-frame clones and leaves some out. V, J and clone size are those of that table, while D and trimming were read from the DNA. This table has roughly 260,000 clones, about 90% appearing once. This CDR3 region has 14 residues. Per germline, CDR1 MNHEY and CDR2 SVGAGI. Trimming removed 5 bases at V and 4 bases at J, with 14 bases between.

This clonotype was sampled from a human donor in a cohort exposed to, infected with or recovered from COVID-19 (not recorded which). The donor label of this sample is uncertain. This chain links TRBV6-5 with TRBJ1-2; tentative D call: TRBD1 (5 bases). Sequenced material: PBMCs or T cells enriched from blood (not recorded which). CDR3 protein: CASSQSREGYGYTF. In DNA, the CDR3 is TGTGCCAGCAGTCAAAGCAGGGAGGGCTATGGCTACACCTTC.